This TCR beta chain originates from a study of sequential checkpoint blockade in melanoma. Across the study: Both treatment sequences were followed by maintenance nivolumab.

Germline loops: CDR1 SGDLS, CDR2 YYNGEE. The CDR3 covers 16 residues. Unmatched junction bases numbered 12, after V lost 4 bases and J lost 6 bases. Generated by immunoSEQ multiplex PCR, the TCRdb table keeps only in-frame clones and is missing some. The sample carries approximately 17,000 clones, 60% to 80% recorded once. Treatment here: randomized to nivolumab then ipilimumab (arm A) or the reverse (arm B). DNA-damaging chemotherapy had not been given to any patient beforehand. Sorted cells were live CD3+CD8+, lacking CD19 and CD56, from PBMCs. The chain combines TRBV9 with TRBJ2-1; 8 nucleotides agree with TRBD2. The sequence was collected from a human donor with melanoma. Sequenced material: CD8+ T cells sorted from blood (inferred from file names), taken from a patient given nivolumab and ipilimumab in sequence. CDR3 coding DNA: TGTGCCAGCAGCTCACCGGGGGGGTCCTATGGCAATGAGCAGTTCTTC. It codes for CASSSPGGSYGNEQFF.